This entry is about one T cell receptor beta chain. These data come from a study of patients and donors after allogeneic stem cell transplantation. MiXCR, run by TCRdb on the RT-PCR reads, gives a single entry per CDR3 protein. Here the sample spans around 200,000 distinct CDR3 sequences, about 38% being singletons. In germline, CDR1 is SGHTA, CDR2 FQGNSA. Trimming removed 1 base from V and 6 bases from J; junction bases left unmatched: 8. The CDR3 runs 15 residues. This receptor was taken from a human donor who was either an allogeneic HSCT recipient or a stem cell or donor lymphocyte infusion donor (not recorded which). It is not recorded whose cells these are; they may come from a transplant donor. The sequencing sample was made of blood, either unsorted or a sorted T cell fraction (not recorded which). V and J are TRBV7-2 and TRBJ1-2; TRBD1 aligns across 7 bases. The CDR3 coding sequence is TGTGCCAGCAGCTTAGTAGACAGGGATGGGGATGGCTACACCTTC. Translated, it gives CASSLVDRDGDGYTF.